The present entry profiles one T cell receptor (beta chain) with its context. Its cognate antigen is unknown. This sample is drawn from a study of cytomegalovirus exposure and HLA in healthy donors. Study results and caveats: TCR association rates varied by HLA locus in a later analysis, with DRB1 highest and HLA-C lowest. Certain sequence variants were highly shared and formed a cluster, and this cluster was likely a sequencing artifact. A missense DCLRE1C variant was associated with V- and J-gene trimming of TCR beta chains in a later analysis, and an independent cohort replicated the association.

13 Jbeta primers and 60 Vbeta primers were used for the PCR. The repertoire was sequenced with immunoSEQ multiplex PCR; TCRdb's copy has only in-frame clones and lacks some. The sample lists tens of thousands of clones, about three quarters occurring once. When sampled, the donors appeared nominally healthy, though they likely had unrecorded immune exposures. Trimming removed 0 bases at V and 5 bases at J, with 14 bases between. Germline V gene lookup returns CDR1 MNHEY and CDR2 SVGAGI. The CDR3 has 15 amino acids. The sample consisted of PBMCs. This rearrangement joins TRBV6-5 to TRBJ2-7; TRBD1 is a possible D gene (5 bases). This TCR was recovered from a man between 18 and 29 years old in good health and CMV-seronegative. The CDR3 protein is CASSYSIRRVDEQYF. The CDR3 bases are TGTGCCAGCAGTTACTCGATCCGCAGGGTTGACGAGCAGTACTTC.